The clone carrying this TCR beta chain appeared many times. These data are taken from a study of regulatory T cells in long-lasting Graves disease. In the study overall: Antithyroid drug use was under 3 months in newly diagnosed Graves' patients.

With iRepertoire HTBI primers and Arm-PCR of CDR3 regions, TCR beta libraries were built. TCRdb used MiXCR to reprocess the multiplex PCR reads, holding one entry per CDR3 protein. The repertoire holds about 540,000 distinct CDR3 sequences, with approximately 13% as singletons. Time point indicated: newly diagnosed GD, antithyroid drugs for less than 3 months. PBMCs were the source of the RNA used for TCR sequencing. Clinicians diagnosed Graves' disease using American Thyroid Association guidelines. The CDR3 covers 13 residues. Germline trimming cut 7 bases from V and 4 bases from J; bases unmatched to any gene: 7. Germline CDR1 and CDR2: SQVTM and ANQGSEA. The sample was also linked to a second study, of T cells in Graves' hyperthyroidism and ophthalmopathy.

The J gene is TRBJ1-2, the V gene TRBV29-1, with 9 nucleotides matching TRBD1. Sequenced material: peripheral blood mononuclear cells (PBMCs), taken at new diagnosis, from a patient treated with antithyroid drugs. The source of this sequence is a young man with Graves disease. This CDR3 is CSATDRGSYGYTF. CDR3 bases: TGCAGCGCTACGGACAGGGGAAGCTATGGCTACACCTTC.